This T cell receptor (beta chain) was identified during a study of OX40 agonist ivuxolimab in advanced cancers. Sequenced by immunoSEQ multiplex PCR; TCRdb stores in-frame clones only, minus some. In the table there are around 45,000 clones, 70% to 90% of which are singletons. The germline gives CDR1 SEHNR, CDR2 FQNEAQ (reference sequence). The CDR3 has 15 amino acids. Trimming cost V 0 bases and J 5 bases; bases outside gene matches: 6. The starting material was CD4+ or CD8+ T cells sorted from blood, obtained in a trial of the OX40 agonist ivuxolimab. The gene calls are TRBV7-9 and TRBJ1-2; 7 nucleotides align to TRBD1. The clonotype was recovered from an adult with an advanced solid tumor such as melanoma, head and neck, liver or kidney cancer. The CDR3 DNA sequence: TGTGCCAGCAGCTTAGCGGAGACAGGGTGGTATGGCTACACCTTC. Translating it yields CASSLAETGWYGYTF.